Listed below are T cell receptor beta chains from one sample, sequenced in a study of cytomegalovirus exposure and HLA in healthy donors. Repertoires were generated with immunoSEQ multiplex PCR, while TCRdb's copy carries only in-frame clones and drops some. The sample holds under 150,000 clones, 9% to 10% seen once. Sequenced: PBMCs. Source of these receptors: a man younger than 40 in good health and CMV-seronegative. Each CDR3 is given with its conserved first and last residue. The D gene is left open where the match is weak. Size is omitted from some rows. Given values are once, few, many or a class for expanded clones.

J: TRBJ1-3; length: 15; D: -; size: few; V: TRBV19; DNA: TGTGCCAGTAGTAACCCATCAGGGGTGGGAAACACCATATATTTT; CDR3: CASSNPSGVGNTIYF
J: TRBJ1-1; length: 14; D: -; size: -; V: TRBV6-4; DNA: TGTGCCAGCAGTGACGGGGGGGCGAAAACTGAAGCTTTCTTC; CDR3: CASSDGGAKTEAFF
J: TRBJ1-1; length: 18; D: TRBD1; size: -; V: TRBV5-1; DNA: TGCGCCAGCAGCCCTGGGGGGACAGGGGGATTTAGGGGCACTGAAGCTTTCTTT; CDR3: CASSPGGTGGFRGTEAFF
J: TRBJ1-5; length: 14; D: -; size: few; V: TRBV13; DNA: TGTGCCAGCAGCTTAAGGAGTGGCAATCAGCCCCAGCATTTT; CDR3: CASSLRSGNQPQHF
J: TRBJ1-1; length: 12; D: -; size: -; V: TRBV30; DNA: TGTGCCTGGATAAGAGGGAACCCTGAAGCTTTCTTT; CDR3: CAWIRGNPEAFF
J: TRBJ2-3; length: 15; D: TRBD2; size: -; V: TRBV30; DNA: TGTGCCTGGAGTGGGACTAGCGGGGGGGGGTATACGCAGTATTTT; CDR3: CAWSGTSGGGYTQYF
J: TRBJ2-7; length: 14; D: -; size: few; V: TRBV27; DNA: TGTGCCAGCAGTCCTTCGGGACAACTCTACGAGCAGTACTTC; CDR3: CASSPSGQLYEQYF
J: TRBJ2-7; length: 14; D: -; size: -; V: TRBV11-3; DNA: TGTGCCAGCAGCCGGGACTCGAGCTCCTACGAGCAGTACTTC; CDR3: CASSRDSSSYEQYF
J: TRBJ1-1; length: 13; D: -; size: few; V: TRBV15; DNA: TGTGCCACCAGCAGACAGGCCCTCAGTGAAGCTTTCTTT; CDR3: CATSRQALSEAFF
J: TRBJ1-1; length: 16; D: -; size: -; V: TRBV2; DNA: TGTGCCAGCAGGGGTGGGGGGGGCCTGGGTTTTTCTCTAGCTTTCTTT; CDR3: CASRGGGGLGFSLAFF
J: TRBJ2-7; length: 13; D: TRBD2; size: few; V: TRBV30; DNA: TGTGTGGGGACTAGCGGTAAATCCTACGAGCAGTACTTC; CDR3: CVGTSGKSYEQYF
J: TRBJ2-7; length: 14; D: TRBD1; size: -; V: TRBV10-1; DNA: TGCGCCAGCAGTGAGGGCCGGGACAGGGGCGAGCAGTACTTC; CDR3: CASSEGRDRGEQYF
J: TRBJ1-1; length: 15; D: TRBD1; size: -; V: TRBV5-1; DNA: TGCGCCAGCAGCCCTTGGACAGGGGAGAACACTGAAGCTTTCTTT; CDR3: CASSPWTGENTEAFF
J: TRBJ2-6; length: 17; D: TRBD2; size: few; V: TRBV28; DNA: TGTGCCAGCAGTTTGACTAGCGGGAGGGCTGGGGCCAACGTCCTGACTTTC; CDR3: CASSLTSGRAGANVLTF
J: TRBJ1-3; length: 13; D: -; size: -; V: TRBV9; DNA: TGTGCCAGCAGCCTAGCGGGGGGGGCAACCATATATTTT; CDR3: CASSLAGGATIYF
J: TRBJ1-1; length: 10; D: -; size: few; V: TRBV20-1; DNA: TGCAGTGCTAAAGCAGGGGAAGCTTTCTTT; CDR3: CSAKAGEAFF
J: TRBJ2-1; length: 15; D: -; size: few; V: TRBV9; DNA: TGTGCCAGCAGCGAGGGAAGGGGAATCTACAATGAGCAGTTCTTC; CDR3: CASSEGRGIYNEQFF
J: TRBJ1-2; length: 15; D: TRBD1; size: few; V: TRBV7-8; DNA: TGTGCCAGCAGCTCTGGACAGGGGGCCTCCTATGGCTACACCTTC; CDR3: CASSSGQGASYGYTF
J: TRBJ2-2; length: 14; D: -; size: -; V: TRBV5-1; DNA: TGCGCCAGCAGCTCGCGGACTTACACCGGGGAGCTGTTTTTT; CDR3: CASSSRTYTGELFF
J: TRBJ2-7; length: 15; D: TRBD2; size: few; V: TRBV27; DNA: TGTGCCAGCAGTTTTTGGGCTAGCGGGGCTGGCGAGCAGTACTTC; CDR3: CASSFWASGAGEQYF
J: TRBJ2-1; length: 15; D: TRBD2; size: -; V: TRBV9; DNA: TGTGCCAGCAGCGTAAGACTAGCGGGAGGGTATGAGCAGTTCTTC; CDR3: CASSVRLAGGYEQFF
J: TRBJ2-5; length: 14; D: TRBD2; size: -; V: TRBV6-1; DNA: TGTGCCAGCAGTGGGGTCGGGGGGGGAGAGACCCAGTACTTC; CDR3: CASSGVGGGETQYF
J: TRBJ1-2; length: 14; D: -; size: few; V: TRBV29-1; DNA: TGCAGCGTTGCGGTCCTGGTCCAGGGAACAGGCTACACCTTC; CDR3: CSVAVLVQGTGYTF
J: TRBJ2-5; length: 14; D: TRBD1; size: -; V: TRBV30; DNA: TGTGCCTGGAGTTTAGGGGACAGCCAAGAGACCCAGTACTTC; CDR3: CAWSLGDSQETQYF
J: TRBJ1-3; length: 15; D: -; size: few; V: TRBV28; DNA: TGTGCCAGCAGGGGACTCATGAGCTCTGGAAACACCATATATTTT; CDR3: CASRGLMSSGNTIYF
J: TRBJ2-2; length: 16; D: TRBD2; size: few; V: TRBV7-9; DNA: TGTGCCAGCAGCTTAGCGCCTAGCGGGAGTTCCGGGGAGCTGTTTTTT; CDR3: CASSLAPSGSSGELFF
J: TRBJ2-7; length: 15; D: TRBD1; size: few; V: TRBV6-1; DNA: TGTGCCAGCAGTAAGGGACAGTTGACCTACTACGAGCAGTACTTC; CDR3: CASSKGQLTYYEQYF
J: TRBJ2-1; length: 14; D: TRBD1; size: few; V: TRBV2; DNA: TGTGCCAGCAATGGACAGGGAGTCTACAATGAGCAGTTCTTC; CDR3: CASNGQGVYNEQFF
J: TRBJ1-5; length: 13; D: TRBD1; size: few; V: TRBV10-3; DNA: TGTGCCATCGGGGGGACAGATGATCAGCCCCAGCATTTT; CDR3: CAIGGTDDQPQHF
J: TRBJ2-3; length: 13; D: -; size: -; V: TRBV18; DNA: TGTGCCAGCTCACCAGCGGGCACAGATACGCAGTATTTT; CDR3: CASSPAGTDTQYF
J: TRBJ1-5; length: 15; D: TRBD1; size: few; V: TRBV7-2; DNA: TGTGCCAGCAGCTTAGAACAGGGGGGTGGTCAGCCCCAGCATTTT; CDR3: CASSLEQGGGQPQHF
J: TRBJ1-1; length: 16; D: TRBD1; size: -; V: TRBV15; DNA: TGTGCCACCAGCAGAGATTCGCGACAGGGGAACACTGAAGCTTTCTTT; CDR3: CATSRDSRQGNTEAFF
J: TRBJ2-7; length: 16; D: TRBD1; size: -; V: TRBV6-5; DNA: TGTGCCAGCAGTTACTCGGGACAGGGGTTCTCCTACGAGCAGTACTTC; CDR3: CASSYSGQGFSYEQYF
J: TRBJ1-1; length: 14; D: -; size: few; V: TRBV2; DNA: TGTGCCAGCAAGACAGGACGGACAGCGACTGAAGCTTTCTTT; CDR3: CASKTGRTATEAFF
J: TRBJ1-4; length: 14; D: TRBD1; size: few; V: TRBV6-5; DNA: TGTGCCAGCCGGGGGGACAGGCGAACTGAAAAACTGTTTTTT; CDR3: CASRGDRRTEKLFF
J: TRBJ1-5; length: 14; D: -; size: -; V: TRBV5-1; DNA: TGCGCCAGCAGCTTGGACCCAGGGAACCAGCCCCAGCATTTT; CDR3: CASSLDPGNQPQHF
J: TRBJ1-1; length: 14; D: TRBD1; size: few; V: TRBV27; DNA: TGTGCCAGCAGGACAGGGGGCGGTAACACTGAAGCTTTCTTT; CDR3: CASRTGGGNTEAFF
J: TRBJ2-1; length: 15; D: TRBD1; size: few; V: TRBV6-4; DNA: TGTGCCAGCAGTGACTCCCCCGGGACAGGCGATGAGCAGTTCTTC; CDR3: CASSDSPGTGDEQFF
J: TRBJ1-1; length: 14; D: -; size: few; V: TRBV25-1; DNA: TGTGCCAGCAGTCCGCGGGATCTGAACACTGAAGCTTTCTTT; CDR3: CASSPRDLNTEAFF
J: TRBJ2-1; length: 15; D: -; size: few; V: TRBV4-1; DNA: TGCGCCAGCAGCCAGCCCTCGTTAGAGATCTATGAGCAGTTCTTC; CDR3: CASSQPSLEIYEQFF
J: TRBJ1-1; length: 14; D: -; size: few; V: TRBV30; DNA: TGTGCAGGGGACTGGGGGGAAAGGGGCACTGAAGCTTTCTTT; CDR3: CAGDWGERGTEAFF